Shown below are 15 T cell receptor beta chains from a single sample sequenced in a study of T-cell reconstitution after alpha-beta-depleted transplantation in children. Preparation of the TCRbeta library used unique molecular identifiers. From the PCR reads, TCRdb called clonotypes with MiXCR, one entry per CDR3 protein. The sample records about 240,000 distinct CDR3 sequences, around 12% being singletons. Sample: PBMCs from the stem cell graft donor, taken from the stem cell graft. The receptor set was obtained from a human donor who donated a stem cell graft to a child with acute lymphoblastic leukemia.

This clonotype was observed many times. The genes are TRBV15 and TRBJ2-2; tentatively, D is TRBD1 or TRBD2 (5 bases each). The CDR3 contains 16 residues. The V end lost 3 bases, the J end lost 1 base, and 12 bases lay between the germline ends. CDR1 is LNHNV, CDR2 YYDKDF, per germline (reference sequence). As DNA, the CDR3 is TGTGCCACCAGCAGCGGTTGGGACGGGAACACCGGGGAGCTGTTTTTT. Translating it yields CATSSGWDGNTGELFF.

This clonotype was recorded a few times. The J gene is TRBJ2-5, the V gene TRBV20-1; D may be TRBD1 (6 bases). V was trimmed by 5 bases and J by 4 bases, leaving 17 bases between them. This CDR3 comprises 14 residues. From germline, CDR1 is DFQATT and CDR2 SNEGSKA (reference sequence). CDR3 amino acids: CSALSSGVGETQYF. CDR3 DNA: TGCAGTGCTCTCTCATCAGGGGTGGGAGAGACCCAGTACTTC.

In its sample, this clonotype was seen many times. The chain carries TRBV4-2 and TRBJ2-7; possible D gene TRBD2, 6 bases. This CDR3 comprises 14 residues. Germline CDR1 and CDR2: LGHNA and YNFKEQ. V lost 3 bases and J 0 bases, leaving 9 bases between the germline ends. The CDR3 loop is CASSQEGSSYEQYF. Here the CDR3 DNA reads TGTGCCAGCAGCCAGGAGGGAAGCTCCTACGAGCAGTACTTC.

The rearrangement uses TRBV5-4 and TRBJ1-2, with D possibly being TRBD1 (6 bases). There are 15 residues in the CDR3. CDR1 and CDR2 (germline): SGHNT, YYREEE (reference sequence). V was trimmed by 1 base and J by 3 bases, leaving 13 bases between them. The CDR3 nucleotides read TGTGCCAGCAGCTTGAGCCGGGGGCATCACTATGGCTACACCTTC. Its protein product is CASSLSRGHHYGYTF.

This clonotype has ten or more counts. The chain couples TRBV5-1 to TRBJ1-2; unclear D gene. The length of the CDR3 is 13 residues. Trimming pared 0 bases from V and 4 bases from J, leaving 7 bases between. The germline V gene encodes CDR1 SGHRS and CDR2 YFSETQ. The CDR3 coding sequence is TGCGCCAGCAGCTTGGGTCTGAGCTATGGCTACACCTTC. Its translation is CASSLGLSYGYTF.

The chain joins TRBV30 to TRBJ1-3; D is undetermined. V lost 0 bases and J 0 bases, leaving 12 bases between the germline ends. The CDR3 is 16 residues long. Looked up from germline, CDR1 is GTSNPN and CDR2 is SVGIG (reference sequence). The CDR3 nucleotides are TGTGCCTGGAGTGTACTTGTACAGCGCTCTGGAAACACCATATATTTT. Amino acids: CAWSVLVQRSGNTIYF.

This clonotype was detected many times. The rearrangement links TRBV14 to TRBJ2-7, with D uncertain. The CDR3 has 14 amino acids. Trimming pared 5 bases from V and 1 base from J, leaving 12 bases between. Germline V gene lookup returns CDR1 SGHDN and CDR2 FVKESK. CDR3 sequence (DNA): TGTGCCAGCAGCTCAAGGCCAGAGTCCTACGAGCAGTACTTC. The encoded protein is CASSSRPESYEQYF.

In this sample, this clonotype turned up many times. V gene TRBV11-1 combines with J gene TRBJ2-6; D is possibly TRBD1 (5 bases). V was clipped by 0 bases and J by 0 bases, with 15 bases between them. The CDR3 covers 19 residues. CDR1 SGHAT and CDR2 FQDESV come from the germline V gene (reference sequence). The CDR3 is CASSLAGQGIHSGANVLTF. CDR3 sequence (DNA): TGTGCCAGCAGCTTAGCGGGTCAGGGTATACACTCTGGGGCCAACGTCCTGACTTTC.

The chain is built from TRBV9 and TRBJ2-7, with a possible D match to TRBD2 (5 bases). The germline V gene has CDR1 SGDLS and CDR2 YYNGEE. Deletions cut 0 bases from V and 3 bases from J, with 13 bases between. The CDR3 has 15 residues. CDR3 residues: CASSVALGVVYEQYF. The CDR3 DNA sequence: TGTGCCAGCAGCGTAGCGTTGGGAGTGGTCTACGAGCAGTACTTC.

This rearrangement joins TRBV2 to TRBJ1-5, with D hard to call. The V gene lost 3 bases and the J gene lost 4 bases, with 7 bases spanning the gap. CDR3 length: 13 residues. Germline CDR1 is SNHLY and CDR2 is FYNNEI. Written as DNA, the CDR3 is TGTGCCAGCAGTGAGTTGGAGAATCAGCCCCAGCATTTT. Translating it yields CASSELENQPQHF.

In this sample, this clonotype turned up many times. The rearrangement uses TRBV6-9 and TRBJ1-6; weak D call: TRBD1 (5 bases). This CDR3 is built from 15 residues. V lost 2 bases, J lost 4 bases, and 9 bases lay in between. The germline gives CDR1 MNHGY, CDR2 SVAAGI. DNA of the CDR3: TGTGCCAGCAGTTATGGGCAGGGTTATAATTCACCCCTCCACTTT. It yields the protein CASSYGQGYNSPLHF.

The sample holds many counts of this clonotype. The CDR3 DNA reads TGTGCCAGCGCCTCACAGGGGGCTGGCTATGGCTACACCTTC. Translating gives CASASQGAGYGYTF. The chain joins TRBV6-1 to TRBJ1-2; TRBD1 aligns across 9 bases. This CDR3 comprises 14 residues. Germline V gene sequence: CDR1 MNHNS, CDR2 SASEGT. The J segment lost 4 bases and the V segment lost 8 bases, leaving 8 bases of the junction unmatched.

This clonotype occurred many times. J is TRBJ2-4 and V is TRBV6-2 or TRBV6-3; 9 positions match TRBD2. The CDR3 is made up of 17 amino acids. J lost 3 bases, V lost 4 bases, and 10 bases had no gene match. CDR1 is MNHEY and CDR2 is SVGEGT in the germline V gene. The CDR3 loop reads CASSWREGLGGKNIQYF. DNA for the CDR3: TGTGCCAGCAGTTGGCGGGAGGGCCTCGGTGGCAAAAACATTCAGTACTTC.

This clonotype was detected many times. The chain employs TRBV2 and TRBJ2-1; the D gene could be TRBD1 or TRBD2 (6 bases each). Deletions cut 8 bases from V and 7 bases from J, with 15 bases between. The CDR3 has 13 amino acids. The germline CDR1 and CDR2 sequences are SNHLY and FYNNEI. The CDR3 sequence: CASFLGGGNEQFF. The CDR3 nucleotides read TGTGCCAGCTTCTTAGGAGGGGGAAATGAGCAGTTCTTC. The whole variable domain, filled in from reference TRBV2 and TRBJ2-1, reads EPEVTQTPSHQVTQMGQEVILRCVPISNHLYFYWYRQILGQKVEFLVSFYNNEISEKSEIFDDQFSVERPDGSNFTLKIRSTKLEDSAMYFCASFLGGGNEQFFGPGTRLTVL.

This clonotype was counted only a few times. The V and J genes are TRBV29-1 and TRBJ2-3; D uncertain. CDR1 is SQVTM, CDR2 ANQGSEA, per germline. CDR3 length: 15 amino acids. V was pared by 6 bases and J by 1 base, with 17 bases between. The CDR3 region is CSVTRTGGGTDTQYF. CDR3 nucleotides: TGCAGCGTGACAAGGACGGGTGGTGGCACAGATACGCAGTATTTT.